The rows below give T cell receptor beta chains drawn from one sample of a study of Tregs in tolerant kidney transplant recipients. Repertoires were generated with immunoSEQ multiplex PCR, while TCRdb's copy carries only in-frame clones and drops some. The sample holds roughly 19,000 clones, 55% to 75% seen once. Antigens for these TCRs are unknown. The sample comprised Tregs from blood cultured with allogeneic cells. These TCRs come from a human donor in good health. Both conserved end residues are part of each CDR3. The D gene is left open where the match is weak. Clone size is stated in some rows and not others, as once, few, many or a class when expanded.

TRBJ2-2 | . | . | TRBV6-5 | CASRIGLLAGGELFF | TGTGCCAGCAGAATTGGGCTATTGGCTGGCGGGGAGCTGTTTTTT
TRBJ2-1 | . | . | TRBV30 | CAWNKYNEQFF | TGTGCCTGGAATAAATACAATGAGCAGTTCTTC
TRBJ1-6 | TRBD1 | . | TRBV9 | CASSVTGTGPSPLHF | TGTGCCAGCAGCGTGACCGGGACAGGGCCTTCACCCCTCCACTTT
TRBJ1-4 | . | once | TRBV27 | CASSLGAGANEKLFF | TGTGCCAGCAGTTTAGGGGCCGGGGCTAATGAAAAACTGTTTTTT
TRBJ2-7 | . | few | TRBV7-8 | CASSPWTAYEQYF | TGTGCCAGCAGCCCCTGGACAGCCTACGAGCAGTACTTC
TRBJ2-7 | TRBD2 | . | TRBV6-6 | CASRVTSGYTYEQYF | TGTGCCAGCAGAGTAACTAGCGGTTACACCTACGAGCAGTACTTC
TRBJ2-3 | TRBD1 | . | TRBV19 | CASSRGTGGADTQYF | TGTGCCAGTAGTAGAGGGACAGGGGGCGCAGATACGCAGTATTTT
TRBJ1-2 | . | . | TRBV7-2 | CASSQESGIYGYTF | TGTGCCAGCAGCCAAGAGTCAGGGATCTATGGCTACACCTTC
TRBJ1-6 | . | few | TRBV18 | CASAQGTYNSPLHF | TGTGCCAGCGCCCAGGGGACCTATAATTCACCCCTCCACTTT
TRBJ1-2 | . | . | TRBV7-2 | CASSPSGATPYGYTF | TGTGCCAGCAGTCCTTCAGGGGCCACCCCCTATGGCTACACCTTC
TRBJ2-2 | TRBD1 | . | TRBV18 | CASSTTGQGVPGELFF | TGTGCCAGCTCAACGACGGGACAGGGGGTACCCGGGGAGCTGTTTTTT
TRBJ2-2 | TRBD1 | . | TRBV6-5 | CASSTRTGVAGELFF | TGTGCCAGCAGTACCCGGACAGGGGTTGCCGGGGAGCTGTTTTTT
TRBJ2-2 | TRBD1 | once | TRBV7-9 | CASSKTGQGGTGELFF | TGTGCCAGCAGCAAGACGGGACAGGGCGGTACCGGGGAGCTGTTTTTT
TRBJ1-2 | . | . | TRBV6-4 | CASSGEGATYGYTF | TGTGCCAGCAGTGGGGAAGGGGCGACCTATGGCTACACCTTC
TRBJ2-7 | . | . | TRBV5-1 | CASSLGPGRSSYEQYF | TGCGCCAGCAGCTTGGGACCAGGTAGGAGCTCCTACGAGCAGTACTTC
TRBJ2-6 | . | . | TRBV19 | CASSKRQISGANVLTF | TGTGCCAGTAGTAAACGGCAGATCTCTGGGGCCAACGTCCTGACTTTC
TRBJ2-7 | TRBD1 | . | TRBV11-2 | CASSFGTGAPYEQYF | TGTGCCAGCAGCTTTGGGACAGGGGCCCCCTACGAGCAGTACTTC
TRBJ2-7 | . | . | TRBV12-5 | CASGFINYEQYF | TGTGCTAGTGGTTTCATCAACTACGAGCAGTACTTC